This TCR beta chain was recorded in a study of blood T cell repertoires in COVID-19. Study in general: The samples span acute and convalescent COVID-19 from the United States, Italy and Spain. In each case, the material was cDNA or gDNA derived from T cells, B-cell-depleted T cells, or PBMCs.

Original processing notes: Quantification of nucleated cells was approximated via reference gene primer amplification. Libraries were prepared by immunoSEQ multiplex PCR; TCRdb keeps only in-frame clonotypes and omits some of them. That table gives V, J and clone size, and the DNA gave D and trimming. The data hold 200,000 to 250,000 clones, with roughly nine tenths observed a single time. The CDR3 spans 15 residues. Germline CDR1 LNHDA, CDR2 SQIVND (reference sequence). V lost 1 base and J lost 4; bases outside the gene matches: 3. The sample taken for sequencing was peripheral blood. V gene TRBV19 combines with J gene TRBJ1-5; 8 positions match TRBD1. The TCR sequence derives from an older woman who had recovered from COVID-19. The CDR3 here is CASSIVYRGNQPQHF. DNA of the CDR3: TGTGCCAGTAGTATAGTCTACAGGGGGAATCAGCCCCAGCATTTT.